This T cell receptor (beta chain) was identified in a study of breast tumors, draining lymph nodes, adjacent tissues. Breast cancer patients provided tissue from their axillary draining lymph nodes. With V trimmed by 3 bases and J by 8 bases, 6 bases remained unmatched. Germline lookup yields CDR1 MNHEY and CDR2 SMNVEV (reference sequence). The CDR3 is 13 amino acids. TCRdb reanalysed the multiplex PCR reads using MiXCR and keeps one entry per CDR3 protein. The table has 80,000 to 130,000 distinct CDR3 sequences, around 21% seen once; the top ten hold over 1%. Worth noting for this clonotype: Its target is not known. Possible read error: a much larger clone is one base away. The conserved closing phenylalanine or tryptophan is absent in this CDR3, likely reflecting a read error.

Study observations and caveats: Data fit most tumor T cells coming from lymph node, expanding in tumor. That most tumor T cells come from lymph nodes remained unproven. Compared with lymph nodes, tumors were less diverse; compared with nontumor tissue, more. Tumor and nontumor repertoires were significantly more similar in luminal-like than in basal-like breast cancer.

The TCR sequence derives from a female donor with breast cancer. Some clones in this sample may be carry-over from other donors' samples. Sequenced sample: axillary lymph node tissue. J is TRBJ1-2 and V is TRBV27; 7 bases agree with TRBD1. Here the CDR3 DNA reads TGTGCCAGCAGTTTGGAAAGGGGGCACGGCTACACCATC. Translated, it gives CASSLERGHGYTI.